This T cell receptor beta chain appears in the sequencing data of a study of cytomegalovirus exposure and HLA in healthy donors. Germline CDR1 reads MGHRA; CDR2 reads YSYEKL. CDR3 length: 13 residues. V gave up 3 bases and J gave up 3 bases, with 8 bases separating them. Use of 60 Vbeta and 13 Jbeta primers characterized the PCR. Clones were sequenced by immunoSEQ multiplex PCR, and TCRdb holds only the in-frame ones, with some missing. The table lists about 50,000 clones, about 77% of them singletons. The chain carries TRBV4-1 and TRBJ1-2, with a possible D match to TRBD1 (6 bases). The specimen was PBMCs. This receptor was identified in a middle-aged woman in good health and CMV-seropositive. In nucleotides, the CDR3 is TGCGCCAGCAGCCAGAGGACAGACTATGGCTACACCTTC. Protein sequence: CASSQRTDYGYTF.